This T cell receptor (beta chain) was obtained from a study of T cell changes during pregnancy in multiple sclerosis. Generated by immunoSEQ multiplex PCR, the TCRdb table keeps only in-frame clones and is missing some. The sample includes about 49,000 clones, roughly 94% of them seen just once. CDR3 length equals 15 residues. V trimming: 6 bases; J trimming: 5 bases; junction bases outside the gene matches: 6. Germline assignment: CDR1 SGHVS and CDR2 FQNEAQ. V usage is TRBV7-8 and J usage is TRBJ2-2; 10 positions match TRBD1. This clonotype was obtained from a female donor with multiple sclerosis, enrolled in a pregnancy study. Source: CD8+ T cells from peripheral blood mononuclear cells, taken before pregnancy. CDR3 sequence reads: CASRTGTGETGELFF. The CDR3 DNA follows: TGTGCCAGCAGGACCGGGACAGGGGAGACCGGGGAGCTGTTTTTT. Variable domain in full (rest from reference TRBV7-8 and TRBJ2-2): GAGVSQSPRYKVAKRGQDVALRCDPISGHVSLFWYQQALGQGPEFLTYFQNEAQLDKSGLPSDRFFAERPEGSVSTLKIQRTQQEDSAVYLCASRTGTGETGELFFGEGSRLTVL.